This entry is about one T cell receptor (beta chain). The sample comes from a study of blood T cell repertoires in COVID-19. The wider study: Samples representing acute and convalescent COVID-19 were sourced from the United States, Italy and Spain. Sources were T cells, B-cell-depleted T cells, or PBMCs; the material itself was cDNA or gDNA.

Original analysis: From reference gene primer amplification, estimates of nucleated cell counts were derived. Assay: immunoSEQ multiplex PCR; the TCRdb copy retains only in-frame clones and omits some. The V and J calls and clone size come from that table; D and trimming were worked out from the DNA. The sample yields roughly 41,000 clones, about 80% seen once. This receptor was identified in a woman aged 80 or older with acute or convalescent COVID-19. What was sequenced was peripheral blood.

The CDR3 spells CASSRGVTLNYEQYF. CDR3 nucleotides: TGTGCCAGCAGCCGGGGGGTAACCCTTAACTACGAGCAGTACTTC. J is TRBJ2-7 and V is TRBV6-5; 7 bases are a match to TRBD2. Looked up from germline, CDR1 is MNHEY and CDR2 is SVGAGI. The CDR3 contains 15 residues. The ends lost 6 bases at V and 3 bases at J; junction bases unmatched: 11.